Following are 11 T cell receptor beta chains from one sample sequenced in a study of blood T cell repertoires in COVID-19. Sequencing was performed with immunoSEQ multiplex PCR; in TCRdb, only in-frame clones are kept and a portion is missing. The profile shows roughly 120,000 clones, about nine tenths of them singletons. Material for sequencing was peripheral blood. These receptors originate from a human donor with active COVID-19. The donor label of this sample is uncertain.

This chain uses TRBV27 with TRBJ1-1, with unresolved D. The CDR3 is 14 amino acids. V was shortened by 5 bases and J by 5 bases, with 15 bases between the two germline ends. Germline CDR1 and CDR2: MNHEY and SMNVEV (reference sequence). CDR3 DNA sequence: TGTGCCAGCAGTCCTGCATTTAGTAAGACTGAAGCTTTCTTT. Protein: CASSPAFSKTEAFF.

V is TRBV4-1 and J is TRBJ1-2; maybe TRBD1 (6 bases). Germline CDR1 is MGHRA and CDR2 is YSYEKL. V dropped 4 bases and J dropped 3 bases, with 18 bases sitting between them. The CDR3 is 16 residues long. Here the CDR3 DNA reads TGCGCCAGCAGCCCCGGTGTAGCAGGGGTTTACTATGGCTACACCTTC. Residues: CASSPGVAGVYYGYTF.

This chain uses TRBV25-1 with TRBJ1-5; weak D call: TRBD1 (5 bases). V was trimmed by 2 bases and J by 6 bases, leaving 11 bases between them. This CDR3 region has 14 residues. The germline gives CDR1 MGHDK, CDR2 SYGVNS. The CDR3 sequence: CASSERGSTQPQHF. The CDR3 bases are TGTGCCAGCAGTGAAAGGGGCAGTACTCAGCCCCAGCATTTT.

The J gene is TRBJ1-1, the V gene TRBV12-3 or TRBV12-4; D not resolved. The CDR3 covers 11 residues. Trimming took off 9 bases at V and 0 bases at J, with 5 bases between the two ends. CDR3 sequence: CASKMNTEAFF. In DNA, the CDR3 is TGTGCCAGTAAAATGAACACTGAAGCTTTCTTT.

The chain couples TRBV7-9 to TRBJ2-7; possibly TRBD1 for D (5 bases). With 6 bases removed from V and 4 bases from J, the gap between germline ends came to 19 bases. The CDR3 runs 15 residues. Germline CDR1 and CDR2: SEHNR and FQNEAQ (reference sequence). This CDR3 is CASSSDSSAIYEQYF. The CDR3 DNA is TGTGCCAGCAGTTCAGACAGTTCGGCGATTTACGAGCAGTACTTC.

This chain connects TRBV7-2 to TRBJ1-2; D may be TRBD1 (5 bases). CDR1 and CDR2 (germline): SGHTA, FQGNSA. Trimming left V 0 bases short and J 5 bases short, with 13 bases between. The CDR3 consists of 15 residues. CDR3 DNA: TGTGCCAGCAGCTTAGCGCCCAGGGCGGATTATGGCTACACCTTC. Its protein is CASSLAPRADYGYTF.

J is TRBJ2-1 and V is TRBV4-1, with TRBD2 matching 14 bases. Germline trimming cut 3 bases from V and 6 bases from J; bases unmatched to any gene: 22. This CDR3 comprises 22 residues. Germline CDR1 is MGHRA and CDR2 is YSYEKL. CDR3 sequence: CASSQFRSGTSGGQKAGNEQFF. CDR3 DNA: TGCGCCAGCAGCCAGTTCAGATCCGGGACTAGCGGGGGCCAGAAGGCGGGCAATGAGCAGTTCTTC.

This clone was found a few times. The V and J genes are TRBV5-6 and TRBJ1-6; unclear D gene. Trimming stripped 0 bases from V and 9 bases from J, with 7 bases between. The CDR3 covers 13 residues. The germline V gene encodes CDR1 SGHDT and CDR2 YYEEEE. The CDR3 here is CASSLERFSPLHF. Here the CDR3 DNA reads TGTGCCAGCAGCTTGGAGAGGTTTTCACCCCTCCACTTT. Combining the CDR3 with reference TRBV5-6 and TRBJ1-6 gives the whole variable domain DAGVTQSPTHLIKTRGQQVTLRCSPKSGHDTVSWYQQALGQGPQFIFQYYEEEERQRGNFPDRFSGHQFPNYSSELNVNALLLGDSALYLCASSLERFSPLHFGNGTRLTVT.

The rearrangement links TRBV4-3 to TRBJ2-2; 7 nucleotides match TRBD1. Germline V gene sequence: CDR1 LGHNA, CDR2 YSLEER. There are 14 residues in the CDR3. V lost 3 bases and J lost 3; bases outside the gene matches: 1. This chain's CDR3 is CASSHQGDTGELFF. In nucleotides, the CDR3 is TGCGCCAGCAGCCATCAGGGGGACACCGGGGAGCTGTTTTTT.

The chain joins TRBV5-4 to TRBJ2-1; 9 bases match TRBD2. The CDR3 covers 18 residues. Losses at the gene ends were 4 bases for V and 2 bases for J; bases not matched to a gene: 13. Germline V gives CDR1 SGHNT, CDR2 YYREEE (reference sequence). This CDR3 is CASSPSTGGGAAYNEQFF. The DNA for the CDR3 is TGTGCCAGCAGCCCCAGTACCGGCGGGGGGGCGGCCTACAATGAGCAGTTCTTC.

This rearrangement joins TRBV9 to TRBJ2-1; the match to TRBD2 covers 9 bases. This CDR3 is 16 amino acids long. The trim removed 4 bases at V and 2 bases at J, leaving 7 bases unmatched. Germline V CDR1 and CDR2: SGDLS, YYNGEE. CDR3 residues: CASSKTGTSPYNEQFF. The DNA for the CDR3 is TGTGCCAGCAGCAAAACCGGGACTAGCCCCTACAATGAGCAGTTCTTC.